This T cell receptor (beta chain) was observed in a study of T cell responses to AZD1222 COVID-19 vaccine. Study-level points and caveats: Among those given AZD1222, only five to seven were seropositive at baseline.

This clone showed up just once. The antigen is not known. The repertoire was sequenced with immunoSEQ multiplex PCR; TCRdb's copy has only in-frame clones and lacks some. Here the sample spans 85,000 to 130,000 clones, approximately 87% being singletons. The trim removed 2 bases at V and 7 bases at J, leaving 3 bases unmatched. This CDR3 comprises 13 residues. Germline CDR1 reads SEHNR; CDR2 reads FQNEAQ (reference sequence). The material sequenced was peripheral blood, taken on day 0 of AZD1222 vaccination. The receptor was derived from an adult in good health. V gene TRBV7-9 combines with J gene TRBJ1-2; 8 positions agree with TRBD1. CDR3 sequence: CASSLLDRVGYTF. CDR3 DNA: TGTGCCAGCAGCTTACTGGACAGGGTTGGCTACACCTTC.